This is a list of T cell receptor beta chains from one sample in a study of T cell repertoires in cytomegalovirus infection. MiXCR was run by TCRdb on the reads, yielding one entry per CDR3 protein. The table lists over 200,000 distinct CDR3 sequences, approximately 14% of them singletons, with 8.8% in the top ten. The sequenced sample was PBMCs. The receptor set was obtained from a human donor in good health (CMV status not recorded). Some clones in this sample may be carry-over from other donors' samples. CDR3s include the opening cysteine and the closing phenylalanine or tryptophan. Fields, in order: J gene, V gene, CDR3 protein.

TRBJ2-5	TRBV7-2	CASSLSNLETQYF
TRBJ1-5	TRBV6-5	CASSYSRTGIFSNQPQHF
TRBJ1-2	TRBV7-3	CASSEGTLRGYTF
TRBJ1-1	TRBV10-2	CASSGAGVTEAFF
TRBJ1-2	TRBV7-9	CASSTSVTGYGYTF
TRBJ2-4	TRBV20-1	CSAREQGIAKNIQYF
TRBJ2-3	TRBV7-9	CASSPPDSSTDTQYF
TRBJ1-2	TRBV7-9	CASAHPRGGSYGYTF
TRBJ2-6	TRBV5-1	CASSLLTGDSSGANVLTF
TRBJ1-1	TRBV19	CASSPEGGWTEAFF
TRBJ2-2	TRBV2	CASSQTKNTGELFF
TRBJ2-1	TRBV6-6	CASSAPIGAGGGNEQFF
TRBJ2-1	TRBV28	CASSFVRGVNNEQFF
TRBJ1-2	TRBV20-1	CSARDRDRAPYGYTF
TRBJ1-1	TRBV20-1	CSARDGGKGKAEAFF
TRBJ2-7	TRBV12-3/TRBV12-4	CASSSGDEQDDF
TRBJ1-2	TRBV29-1	CSVVGGHGYTF
TRBJ1-2	TRBV2	CASTYKTGTPYGYTF
TRBJ2-5	TRBV6-2/TRBV6-3	CASSAGLAGDQETQYF
TRBJ2-1	TRBV7-9	CASTPSSGGAGNEQFF
TRBJ2-1	TRBV10-3	CAISDVGWQFF
TRBJ2-7	TRBV5-1	CASTPRQGASYEQYF
TRBJ2-5	TRBV12-3/TRBV12-4	CASSPITGGAETQYF
TRBJ2-7	TRBV20-1	CSATNPGLAGLYEQYF
TRBJ1-1	TRBV23-1	CASTPRTTEAFF
TRBJ2-1	TRBV5-4	CASSLEGGAGGRSEQFF
TRBJ2-1	TRBV6-1	CASRLANEQFF